This T cell receptor beta chain was identified in a study of blood T cell repertoires in COVID-19. Germline loops: CDR1 SGDLS, CDR2 YYNGEE. The CDR3 extends over 14 amino acids. The ends were cut back, 2 bases at V and 6 bases at J, with 14 bases in the middle. The assay was immunoSEQ multiplex PCR, and TCRdb's table has in-frame clones only and misses some. The table records about 350,000 clones, around 87% of them present only once. The sequenced sample was PBMCs or T cells enriched from blood (not recorded which). V and J are TRBV9 and TRBJ1-2; a possible D gene is TRBD1 (6 bases). The sequence came from a woman in her 30s who had recovered from COVID-19. The CDR3: CASSVSTGRDGYTF. The CDR3 nucleotides are TGTGCCAGCAGCGTCAGTACAGGGAGGGATGGCTACACCTTC.